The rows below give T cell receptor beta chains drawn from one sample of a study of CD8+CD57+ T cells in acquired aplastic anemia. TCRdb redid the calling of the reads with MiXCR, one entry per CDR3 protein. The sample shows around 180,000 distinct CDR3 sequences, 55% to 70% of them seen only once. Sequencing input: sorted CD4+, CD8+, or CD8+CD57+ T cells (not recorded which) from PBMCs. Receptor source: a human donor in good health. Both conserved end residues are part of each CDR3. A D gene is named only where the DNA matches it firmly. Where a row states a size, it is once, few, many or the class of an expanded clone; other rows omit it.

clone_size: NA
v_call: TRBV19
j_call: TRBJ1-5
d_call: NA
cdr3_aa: CASSLQDSNQPQHF
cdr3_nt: TGTGCCAGTAGTTTACAGGATAGCAATCAGCCCCAGCATTTT

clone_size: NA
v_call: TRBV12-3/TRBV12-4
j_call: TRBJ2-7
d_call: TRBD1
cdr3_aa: CASSTTGAEQYF
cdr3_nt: TGTGCCAGCAGCACGACAGGGGCCGAGCAGTACTTC

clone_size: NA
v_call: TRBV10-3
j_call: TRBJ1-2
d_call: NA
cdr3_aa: CAMASTGPNYGYTF
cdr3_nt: TGTGCCATGGCCTCGACAGGACCAAACTATGGCTACACCTTC

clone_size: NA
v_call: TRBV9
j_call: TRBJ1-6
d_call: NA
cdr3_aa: CASSVAEGNNSPLHF
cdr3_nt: TGTGCCAGCAGCGTAGCTGAGGGGAATAATTCACCCCTCCACTTT

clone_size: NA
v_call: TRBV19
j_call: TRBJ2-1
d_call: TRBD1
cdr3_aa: CASSPPGQGDNEQFF
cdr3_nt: TGTGCCAGTAGTCCCCCCGGACAGGGGGACAATGAGCAGTTCTTC

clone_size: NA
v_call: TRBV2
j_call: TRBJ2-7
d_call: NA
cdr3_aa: CASSFQGTNEQYF
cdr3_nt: TGTGCCAGCAGTTTTCAGGGGACGAACGAGCAGTACTTC

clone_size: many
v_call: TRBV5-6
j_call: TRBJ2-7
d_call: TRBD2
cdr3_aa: CASSPGLAGNKAYEQYF
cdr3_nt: TGTGCCAGCAGCCCGGGGCTAGCGGGGAATAAGGCCTACGAGCAGTACTTC

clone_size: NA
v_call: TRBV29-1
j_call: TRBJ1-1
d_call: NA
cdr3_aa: CSVGQSGNTEAFF
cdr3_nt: TGCAGCGTTGGACAGAGTGGCAACACTGAAGCTTTCTTT

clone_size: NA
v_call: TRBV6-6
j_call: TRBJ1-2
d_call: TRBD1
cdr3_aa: CASRIDRGKPNYGYTF
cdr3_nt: TGTGCCAGCAGGATTGACAGGGGGAAACCGAACTATGGCTACACCTTC

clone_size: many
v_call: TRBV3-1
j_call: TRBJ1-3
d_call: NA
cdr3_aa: CASSQDRDTLSGNTIYF
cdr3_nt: TGTGCCAGCAGCCAAGATCGGGACACACTCTCTGGAAACACCATATATTTT

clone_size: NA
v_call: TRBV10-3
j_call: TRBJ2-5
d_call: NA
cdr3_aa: CAISESRAEQETQYF
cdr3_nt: TGTGCCATCAGTGAGTCGAGAGCGGAACAAGAGACCCAGTACTTC

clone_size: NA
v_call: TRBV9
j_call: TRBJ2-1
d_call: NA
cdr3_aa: CASSPEERSEQFF
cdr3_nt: TGTGCCAGCAGCCCCGAAGAGCGATCTGAGCAGTTCTTC

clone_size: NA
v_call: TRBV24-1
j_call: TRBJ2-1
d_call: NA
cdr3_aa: CATSEIGTRDEQFF
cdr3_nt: TGTGCCACCAGTGAGATAGGAACCAGGGATGAGCAGTTCTTC

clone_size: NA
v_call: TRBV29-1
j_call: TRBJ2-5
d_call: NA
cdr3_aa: CSVGVQETQYF
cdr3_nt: TGCAGCGTTGGGGTTCAAGAGACCCAGTACTTC

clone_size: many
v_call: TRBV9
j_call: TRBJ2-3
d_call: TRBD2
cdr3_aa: CASSPSGRASDTQYF
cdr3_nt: TGTGCCAGCAGTCCTAGCGGGAGGGCCTCAGATACGCAGTATTTT

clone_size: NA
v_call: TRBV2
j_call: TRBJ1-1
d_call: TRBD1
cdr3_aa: CASSDDRGTEAFF
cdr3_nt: TGTGCCAGCAGTGATGACAGGGGCACTGAAGCTTTCTTT

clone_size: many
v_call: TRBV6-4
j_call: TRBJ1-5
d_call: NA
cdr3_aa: CASSRTAYQPQHF
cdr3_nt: TGTGCCAGCAGTAGGACAGCTTATCAGCCCCAGCATTTT

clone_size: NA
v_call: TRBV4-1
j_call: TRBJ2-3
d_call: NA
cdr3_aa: CASSQGLGDTQYF
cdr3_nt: TGCGCCAGCAGCCAAGGTCTTGGAGATACGCAGTATTTT

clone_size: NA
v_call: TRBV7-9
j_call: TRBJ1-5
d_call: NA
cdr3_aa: CASSSGQSSNQPQHF
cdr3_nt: TGTGCCAGCAGCTCCGGACAGAGTAGCAATCAGCCCCAGCATTTT

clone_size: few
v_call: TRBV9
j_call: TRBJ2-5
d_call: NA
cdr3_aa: CASSVLPGGAETQYF
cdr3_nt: TGTGCCAGCAGTGTACTTCCAGGGGGGGCAGAGACCCAGTACTTC

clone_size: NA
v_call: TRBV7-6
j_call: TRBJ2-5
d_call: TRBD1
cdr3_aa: CASSLVRDRAEETQYF
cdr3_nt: TGTGCCAGCAGCCTCGTCCGGGACAGGGCTGAAGAGACCCAGTACTTC

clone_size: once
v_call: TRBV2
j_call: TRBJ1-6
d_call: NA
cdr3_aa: CASSEGAQGNSPLHF
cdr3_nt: TGTGCCAGCAGTGAAGGGGCGCAGGGAAATTCACCCCTCCACTTT

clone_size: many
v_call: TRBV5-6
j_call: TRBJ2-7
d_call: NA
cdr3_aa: CASSFELQGGGEQYF
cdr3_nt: TGTGCCAGCAGCTTCGAGCTTCAGGGAGGAGGCGAGCAGTACTTC

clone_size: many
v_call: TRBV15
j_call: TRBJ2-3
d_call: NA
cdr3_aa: CATSRDGDLGYNEQYF
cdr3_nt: TGTGCCACCAGCAGAGATGGGGACTTGGGTTACAATGAGCAGTATTTT

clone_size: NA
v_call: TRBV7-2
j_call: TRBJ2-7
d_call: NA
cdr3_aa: CASSQDLSEGLYEQYF
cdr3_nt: TGTGCCAGCAGCCAAGATTTGTCAGAGGGCCTCTACGAGCAGTACTTC

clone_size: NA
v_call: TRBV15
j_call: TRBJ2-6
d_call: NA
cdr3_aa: CATSSPPGANVLTF
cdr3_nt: TGTGCCACCAGCAGCCCGCCGGGGGCCAACGTCCTGACTTTC

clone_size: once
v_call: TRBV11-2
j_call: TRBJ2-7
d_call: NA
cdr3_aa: CASSRDTDYEQYF
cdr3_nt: TGTGCCAGCAGCCGGGACACCGACTACGAGCAGTACTTC

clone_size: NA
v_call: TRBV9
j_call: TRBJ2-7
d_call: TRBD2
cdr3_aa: CASSLSGGSSYEQYF
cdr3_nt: TGTGCCAGCAGCTTGTCCGGGGGGAGCTCCTACGAGCAGTACTTC

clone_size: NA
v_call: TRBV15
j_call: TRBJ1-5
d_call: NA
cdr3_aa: CATSRDGDSNQPQHF
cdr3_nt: TGTGCCACCAGCAGAGATGGGGATAGCAATCAGCCCCAGCATTTT

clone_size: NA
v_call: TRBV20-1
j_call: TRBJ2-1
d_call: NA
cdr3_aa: CSVVPRTNNYNEQFF
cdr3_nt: TGCAGTGTTGTCCCACGGACTAACAACTACAATGAGCAGTTCTTC

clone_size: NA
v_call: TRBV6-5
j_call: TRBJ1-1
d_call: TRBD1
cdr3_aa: CASRTGRTGETTEAFF
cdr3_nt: TGTGCCAGCAGAACCGGCCGAACAGGGGAAACCACTGAAGCTTTCTTT

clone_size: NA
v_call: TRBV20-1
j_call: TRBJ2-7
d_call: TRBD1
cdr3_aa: CSAVRQGAYEQCF
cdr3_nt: TGCAGTGCTGTCCGACAGGGGGCCTACGAGCAGTGCTTC

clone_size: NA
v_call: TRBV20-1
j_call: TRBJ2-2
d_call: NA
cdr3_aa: CSAIGGTGELFF
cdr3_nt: TGCAGTGCTATTGGGGGCACCGGGGAGCTGTTTTTT

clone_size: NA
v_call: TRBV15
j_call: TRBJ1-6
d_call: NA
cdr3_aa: CASRTGNSPLHF
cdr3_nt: TGTGCCAGCCGGACGGGGAATTCACCCCTCCACTTT

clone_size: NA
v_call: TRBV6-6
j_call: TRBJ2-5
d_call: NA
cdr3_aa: CASSNGLQETQYF
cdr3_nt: TGTGCCAGCAGCAACGGGCTGCAAGAGACCCAGTACTTC

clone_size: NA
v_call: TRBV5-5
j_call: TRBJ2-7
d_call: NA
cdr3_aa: CASSLDLTSYEQYF
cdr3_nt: TGTGCCAGCAGCTTGGATCTGACCTCATACGAGCAGTACTTC

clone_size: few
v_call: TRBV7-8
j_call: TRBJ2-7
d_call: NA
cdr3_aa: CASSLRRVGTYEQYF
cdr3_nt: TGTGCCAGCAGCTTAAGACGGGTCGGGACCTACGAGCAGTACTTC

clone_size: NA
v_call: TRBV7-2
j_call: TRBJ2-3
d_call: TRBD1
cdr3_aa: CASSPDRVRYTQYF
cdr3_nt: TGTGCCAGCAGCCCGGACAGGGTACGATATACGCAGTATTTT

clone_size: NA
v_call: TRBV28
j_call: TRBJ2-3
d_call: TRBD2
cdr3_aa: CASNAREGGTDTQYF
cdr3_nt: TGTGCCAGCAACGCCCGGGAGGGGGGCACAGATACGCAGTATTTT

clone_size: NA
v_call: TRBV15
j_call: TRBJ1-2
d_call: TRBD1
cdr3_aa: CATRTDRGTNYGYTF
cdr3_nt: TGTGCCACCAGGACCGACAGGGGAACTAACTATGGCTACACCTTC

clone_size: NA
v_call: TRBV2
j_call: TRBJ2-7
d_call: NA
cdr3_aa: CASSPSGDRHSYEQYF
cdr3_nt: TGTGCCAGCAGCCCCAGCGGGGACAGACACTCCTACGAGCAGTACTTC

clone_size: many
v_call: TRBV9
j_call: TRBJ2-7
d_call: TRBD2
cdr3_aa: CASSAGGVDEQYF
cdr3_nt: TGTGCCAGCAGCGCCGGGGGGGTGGACGAGCAGTACTTC

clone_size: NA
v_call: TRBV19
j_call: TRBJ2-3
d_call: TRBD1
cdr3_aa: CASTHRGSDTQYF
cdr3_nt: TGTGCCAGTACCCACAGGGGGAGCGATACGCAGTATTTT

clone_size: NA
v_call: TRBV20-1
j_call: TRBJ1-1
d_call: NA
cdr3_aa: CSANTGYTEAFF
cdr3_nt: TGCAGTGCTAACACCGGGTACACTGAAGCTTTCTTT

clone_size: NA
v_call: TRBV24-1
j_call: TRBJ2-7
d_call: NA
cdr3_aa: CAPGGGGYEQYF
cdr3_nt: TGTGCCCCTGGCGGCGGAGGCTACGAGCAGTACTTC

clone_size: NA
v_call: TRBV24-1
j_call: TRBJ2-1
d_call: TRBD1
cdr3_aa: CATSDFTGGKNEQFF
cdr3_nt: TGTGCCACCAGTGATTTCACAGGGGGCAAGAATGAGCAGTTCTTC

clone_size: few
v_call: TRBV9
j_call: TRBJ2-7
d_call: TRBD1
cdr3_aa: CASSVTGDYEQYF
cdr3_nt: TGTGCCAGCAGCGTCACAGGGGACTACGAGCAGTACTTC

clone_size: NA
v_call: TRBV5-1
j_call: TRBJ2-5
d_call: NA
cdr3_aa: CASSSTEGGETQYF
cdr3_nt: TGCGCCAGCAGCTCGACTGAGGGGGGCGAGACCCAGTACTTC

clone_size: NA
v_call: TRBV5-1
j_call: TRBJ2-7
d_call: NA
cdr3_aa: CASSLAPGAPSYEQYF
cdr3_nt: TGCGCCAGCAGCTTGGCGCCAGGGGCCCCGTCCTACGAGCAGTACTTC

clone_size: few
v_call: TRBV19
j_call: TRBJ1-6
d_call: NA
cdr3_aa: CASSPTGVSPLHF
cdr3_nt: TGTGCCAGTAGTCCTACGGGAGTTTCACCCCTCCACTTT

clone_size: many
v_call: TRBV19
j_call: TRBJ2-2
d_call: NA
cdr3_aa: CASSMTGLGRGTGELFF
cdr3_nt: TGTGCCAGTAGTATGACAGGACTAGGGCGAGGCACCGGGGAGCTGTTTTTT

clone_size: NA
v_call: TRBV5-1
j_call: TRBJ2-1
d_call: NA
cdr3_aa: CASSLGSEDEQFF
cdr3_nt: TGCGCCAGCAGCTTAGGGAGCGAGGATGAGCAGTTCTTC

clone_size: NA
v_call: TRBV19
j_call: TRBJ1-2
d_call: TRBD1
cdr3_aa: CASSARTGVEAWSNGYTF
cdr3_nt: TGTGCCAGTAGTGCCCGGACAGGGGTTGAAGCTTGGTCAAATGGCTACACCTTC

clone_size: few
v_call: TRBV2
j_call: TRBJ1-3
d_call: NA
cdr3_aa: CASTSGLRAGNTIYF
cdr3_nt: TGTGCCAGCACCTCGGGACTAAGGGCTGGAAACACCATATATTTT

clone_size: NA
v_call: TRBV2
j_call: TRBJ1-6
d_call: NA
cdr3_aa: CAGGLPTPYNSPLHF
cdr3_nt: TGTGCCGGGGGCCTCCCGACCCCCTATAATTCACCCCTCCACTTT

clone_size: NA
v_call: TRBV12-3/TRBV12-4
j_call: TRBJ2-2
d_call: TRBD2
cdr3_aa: CASSFGGGYTGELFF
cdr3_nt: TGTGCCAGCAGCTTTGGCGGGGGTTACACCGGGGAGCTGTTTTTT

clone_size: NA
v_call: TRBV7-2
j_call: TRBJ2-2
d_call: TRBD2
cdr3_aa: CASSLPQRGKNTGELFF
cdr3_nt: TGTGCCAGCAGCTTACCCCAGCGGGGGAAGAACACCGGGGAGCTGTTCTTT